This passage covers 20 T cell receptor beta chains from one sample sequenced in a study of shared clonotypes between healthy human individuals. Naive CD8 cells were CD45RO-negative, positively selected for CCR7, excluding terminally differentiated effector memory CD45RA+ cells. Sequencing was performed with immunoSEQ multiplex PCR; in TCRdb, only in-frame clones are kept and a portion is missing. This sample has roughly 2,000,000 clones, with just over 90% found just once. Sequenced material: naive CD8+ T cells from PBMCs. These TCRs come from a man aged 18 to 30 in good health. Some clones in this sample may be carry-over from other donors' samples.

The V and J genes are TRBV29-1 and TRBJ2-1; D call uncertain. CDR1 is SQVTM, CDR2 ANQGSEA, per germline. This CDR3 contains 17 residues. The V gene lost 1 base and the J gene lost 9 bases, with 25 bases spanning the gap. The CDR3 DNA sequence: TGCAGCGTTGAAGTGGGAAGCAGATCTCTCCCAATTTGTGAGCAGTTCTTC. Residues: CSVEVGSRSLPICEQFF.

The chain couples TRBV7-9 to TRBJ2-7, with 7 bases aligning to TRBD2. The V gene's germline CDR1 is SEHNR and CDR2 FQNEAQ (reference sequence). Trimming cost V 11 bases and J 1 base; bases outside gene matches: 8. The CDR3 has 13 amino acids. DNA of the CDR3: TGTGCCGGTGTGGGGGGGACGTCCTACGAGCAGTACTTC. It specifies CAGVGGTSYEQYF.

The chain combines TRBV4-1 with TRBJ2-5; a weak D match, TRBD2 (5 bases). V was pared by 0 bases and J by 14 bases, with 19 bases between. The CDR3 is 14 residues long. CDR1 is MGHRA, CDR2 YSYEKL, per germline. The CDR3 DNA follows: TGCGCCAGCAGCCAAGATGTAAGGGTTTCTCGGACTTACTTC. Protein: CASSQDVRVSRTYF.

V is TRBV7-8 and J is TRBJ2-1; 8 bases line up with TRBD2. After removal of 5 bases from V and 3 bases from J, the junction contained 3 bases not matched to a gene. Germline V CDR1 and CDR2: SGHVS, FQNEAQ. The CDR3 spans 14 residues. CDR3 in amino acids: CASSRGLDYNEQFF. CDR3 DNA sequence: TGTGCCAGCAGCCGGGGACTAGACTACAATGAGCAGTTCTTC.

J is TRBJ2-1 and V is TRBV2, with 7 bases matching TRBD1. The V and J ends lost 7 bases and 2 bases, in that order; junction bases with no gene match: 5. The CDR3 runs to 14 residues. Germline CDR1 SNHLY, CDR2 FYNNEI. CDR3 bases: TGTGCCAGCAAATCGACAGGGACCTACAATGAGCAGTTCTTC. Its translation: CASKSTGTYNEQFF. Using reference TRBV2 and TRBJ2-1 for the parts outside the CDR3, the full variable domain is EPEVTQTPSHQVTQMGQEVILRCVPISNHLYFYWYRQILGQKVEFLVSFYNNEISEKSEIFDDQFSVERPDGSNFTLKIRSTKLEDSAMYFCASKSTGTYNEQFFGPGTRLTVL.

This clone has just a few counts. V gene TRBV19 combines with J gene TRBJ2-1, with D perhaps matching TRBD2 (6 bases). Germline CDR1 is LNHDA and CDR2 is SQIVND (reference sequence). The CDR3 covers 15 residues. Deletions cut 3 bases from V and 4 bases from J, with 13 bases between. CDR3 protein: CASSIGGTRYNEQFF. In DNA, the CDR3 is TGTGCCAGTAGTATTGGGGGGACTCGTTACAATGAGCAGTTCTTC.

This chain uses TRBV12-5 with TRBJ1-1; TRBD1 matches 7 bases. This CDR3 has 12 residues. V lost 7 bases and J lost 6; bases outside the gene matches: 5. CDR1 is LGHNT, CDR2 FRNRAP, per germline. The CDR3 here is CASARGGSEAFF. The CDR3 region has the DNA TGTGCTAGTGCCCGAGGGGGCTCTGAAGCTTTCTTT. Filled out from reference TRBV12-5 and TRBJ1-1, the complete variable domain reads DARVTQTPRHKVTEMGQEVTMRCQPILGHNTVFWYRQTMMQGLELLAYFRNRAPLDDSGMPKDRFSAEMPDATLATLKIQPSEPRDSAVYFCASARGGSEAFFGQGTRLTVV.

This clone was counted between two and nine times. The chain uses TRBV29-1 and TRBJ1-1, with D hard to call. Germline CDR1 SQVTM, CDR2 ANQGSEA. Trimming removed 7 bases from V and 5 bases from J, with 11 bases in between. The CDR3 contains 11 residues. CDR3 region: CSAVRRTEAFF. Here the CDR3 DNA reads TGCAGCGCAGTCAGAAGAACTGAAGCTTTCTTT.

The chain has TRBV13 and TRBJ2-7; 9 nucleotides line up with TRBD1. CDR1 is PRHDT and CDR2 is FYEKMQ in the germline V gene (reference sequence). CDR3 length: 17 residues. The trim removed 0 bases at V and 0 bases at J, leaving 6 bases unmatched. For the CDR3, the DNA is TGTGCCAGCAGCTTAGGCCCGGGGACAGGGCCCTCCTACGAGCAGTACTTC. It translates to CASSLGPGTGPSYEQYF.

V gene TRBV27 combines with J gene TRBJ2-1, with 7 bases that match TRBD2. V was clipped by 2 bases and J by 6 bases; unmatched bases: 4. CDR3 length equals 14 residues. CDR1 is MNHEY and CDR2 is SMNVEV in the germline V gene (reference sequence). The CDR3 DNA sequence: TGTGCCAGCAGTTTAGGGCTAGCGGCCAATGAGCAGTTCTTC. Translated: CASSLGLAANEQFF.

This clone was observed a handful of times. In nucleotides, the CDR3 is TGTGCCTGGAGTGCCGACAGGGGGCCCTATGGCTACACCTTC. It yields the protein CAWSADRGPYGYTF. This chain joins TRBV30 and TRBJ1-2, with 10 bases fitting TRBD1. Germline values: CDR1 GTSNPN, CDR2 SVGIG (reference sequence). This CDR3 has 14 amino acids. The ends lost 1 base at V and 4 bases at J; junction bases unmatched: 3. The variable domain in full, completed from reference TRBV30 and TRBJ1-2, reads SQTIHQWPATLVQPVGSPLSLECTVEGTSNPNLYWYRQAAGRGLQLLFYSVGIGQISSEVPQNLSASRPQDRQFILSSKKLLLSDSGFYLCAWSADRGPYGYTFGSGTRLTVV.

The chain is built from TRBV9 and TRBJ2-7; 10 nucleotides line up with TRBD1. Germline V gene data show CDR1 as SGDLS and CDR2 as YYNGEE. With V trimmed by 7 bases and J by 5 bases, 15 bases remained unmatched. The CDR3 sequence is 16 residues long. The CDR3 DNA reads as TGTGCCAGCTCCCGTACCGGGACAGGGGAGATCCACGAGCAGTACTTC. Protein product: CASSRTGTGEIHEQYF.

In its sample, this clone was seen once. The V and J genes are TRBV7-8 and TRBJ1-4; D gene uncertain. The V and J ends lost 5 bases and 5 bases respectively, with 6 bases between them. Germline V CDR1 and CDR2: SGHVS, FQNEAQ. The CDR3 is 12 residues long. In DNA form, the CDR3 reads TGTGCCAGCAGCCCTAGGAATGAAAAACTGTTTTTT. Its translation is CASSPRNEKLFF.

The chain combines TRBV7-9 with TRBJ2-6, with 12 positions matching TRBD1. After removal of 5 bases from V and 3 bases from J, the junction contained 8 bases not matched to a gene. The length of the CDR3 is 18 residues. Germline CDR1 reads SEHNR; CDR2 reads FQNEAQ (reference sequence). The CDR3 region has the DNA TGTGCCAGCAGCGCAACCGGGACAGGGGGCGTTGGGGCCAACGTCCTGACTTTC. Amino acid sequence: CASSATGTGGVGANVLTF.

The J gene is TRBJ2-3, the V gene TRBV27; 12 nucleotides match TRBD2. The CDR3 has 16 residues. The J segment lost 2 bases and the V segment lost 6 bases, leaving 6 bases of the junction unmatched. CDR1 and CDR2 (germline): MNHEY, SMNVEV (reference sequence). The CDR3, as DNA: TGTGCCAGCAGAGCGACTAGCGGGAGTCTCACAGATACGCAGTATTTT. Translation gives CASRATSGSLTDTQYF.

The genes are TRBV2 and TRBJ2-4; 15 bases fit TRBD2. The germline V gene encodes CDR1 SNHLY and CDR2 FYNNEI. The V gene end was trimmed by 5 bases and the J gene end by 6 bases; junction bases not matched to a gene: 11. The CDR3 has 18 residues. The chain's CDR3 is CASSPLGLAGGGGNIQYF. CDR3 DNA sequence: TGTGCCAGCAGTCCCCTTGGACTAGCGGGAGGGGGCGGAAACATTCAGTACTTC.

The chain employs TRBV6-1 and TRBJ2-1, with a weak D call TRBD1 (6 bases). From germline, CDR1 is MNHNS and CDR2 SASEGT. Trimming removed 8 bases from V and 0 bases from J, with 14 bases in between. The CDR3 runs to 15 residues. The CDR3 coding sequence is TGTGCCAGCTTAGGGGACACGGTCTCCTACAATGAGCAGTTCTTC. Its translation is CASLGDTVSYNEQFF.

J is TRBJ2-3 and V is TRBV5-6; 7 positions agree with TRBD2. V shed 2 bases and J 0 bases; nucleotides not matched to a gene: 3. Germline-derived CDR1 and CDR2 are SGHDT and YYEEEE. This CDR3 comprises 15 residues. This chain's CDR3 is CASSFLRESTDTQYF. The CDR3 DNA reads as TGTGCCAGCAGCTTTTTGCGGGAGAGCACAGATACGCAGTATTTT.

This clone was picked up one time. The sample holds other DNA sequences that translate to the same CDR3. V usage is TRBV5-6 and J usage is TRBJ1-1; D is unresolved. Germline CDR1 is SGHDT and CDR2 is YYEEEE. The V gene lost 4 bases and the J gene lost 5 bases, with 6 bases spanning the gap. CDR3 length: 11 amino acids. The CDR3 loop reads CASSLNTEAFF. DNA for the CDR3: TGTGCCAGCAGCCTAAATACTGAAGCTTTCTTT.

The chain carries TRBV9 and TRBJ1-4, with a possible D match to TRBD1 (5 bases). Germline loops: CDR1 SGDLS, CDR2 YYNGEE. CDR3 length equals 15 residues. Between the trimmed V and J ends, which lost 0 bases and 7 bases, there was a span of 13 bases. This CDR3 is CASSVGDSGGEKLFF. In DNA, the CDR3 is TGTGCCAGCAGCGTAGGCGACAGCGGGGGTGAAAAACTGTTTTTT.